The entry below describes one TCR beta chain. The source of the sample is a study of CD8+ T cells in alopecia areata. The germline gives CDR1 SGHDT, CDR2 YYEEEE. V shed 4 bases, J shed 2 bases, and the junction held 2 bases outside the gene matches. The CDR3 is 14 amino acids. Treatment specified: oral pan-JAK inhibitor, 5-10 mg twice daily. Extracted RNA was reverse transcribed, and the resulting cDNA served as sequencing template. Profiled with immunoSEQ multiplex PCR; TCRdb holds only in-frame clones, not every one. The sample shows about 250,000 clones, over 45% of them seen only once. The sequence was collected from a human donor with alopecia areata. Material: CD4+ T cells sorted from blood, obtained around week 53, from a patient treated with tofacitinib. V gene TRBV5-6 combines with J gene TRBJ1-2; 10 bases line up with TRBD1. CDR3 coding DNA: TGTGCCAGCAGCAGGGACAGGGGAAACTATGGCTACACCTTC. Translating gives CASSRDRGNYGYTF.